The following is a T cell receptor (beta chain) sequence with its context. The target antigen is unknown. This entry comes from a study of spatial heterogeneity in lung cancer. Study summary: Compared with alpha-chain sequences, beta-chain sequences were consistently detected in greater numbers. Study-level results: Follow-up blood showed ubiquitous expanded tumor TCRs less than blood at resection did.

The time point: sample taken at primary tumor resection. Whole RNA came from tumor, nontumor lung or frozen PBMC and was sequenced without being sorted. Donors were 72 untreated early-stage non-small cell lung cancer patients. A distinct unique molecular identifier was carried by each TCR cDNA molecule. TCRdb re-called the 5' RACE reads with MiXCR, one entry per CDR3 protein. Among about 40,000 distinct CDR3 sequences, around 5.5% were seen once, and the ten largest hold 20% to 30%. The TCR sequence derives from a female donor with early-stage non-small cell lung cancer. The sample here was PBMCs, taken at surgery.

For the CDR3, the DNA is TGCAGTGCTAGGGCCCCGGGACTAGCCGCCGGGGAGCTGTTTTTT. This codes for CSARAPGLAAGELFF. The chain is built from TRBV20-1 and TRBJ2-2, with 9 bases aligning to TRBD2. V lost 3 bases and J lost 6; bases outside the gene matches: 8. Germline V gives CDR1 DFQATT, CDR2 SNEGSKA (reference sequence). The CDR3 is 15 residues long.